This T cell receptor beta chain was sequenced for a study of blood T cell repertoires in COVID-19. Overall study: T cells, B-cell-depleted T cells, or PBMCs provided the cDNA or gDNA that served as material.

The data were produced by immunoSEQ multiplex PCR, yet TCRdb's version contains in-frame clones alone and is incomplete. This sample has 35,000 to 45,000 clones, with more than 70% found just once. V was pared by 4 bases and J by 2 bases, with 17 bases between. The CDR3 totals 15 residues. Looked up from germline, CDR1 is GTSNPN and CDR2 is SVGIG (reference sequence). J is TRBJ1-1 and V is TRBV30; unclear D gene. The sequence derives from a man in his 70s with active COVID-19. Sequenced sample: peripheral blood. CDR3 in DNA: TGTGCCTGGATCATGCCCGGGGTCCTTAACACTGAAGCTTTCTTT. This translates into CAWIMPGVLNTEAFF.